The 30 T cell receptor beta chains below all came from one sample that was sequenced in a study of shared clonotypes between healthy human individuals. Assay used: immunoSEQ multiplex PCR; TCRdb lists only in-frame clones, some missing. This table holds 2.3 million or so clones, 85% to 95% found once. Input material: naive CD4+ T cells from PBMCs. Subset defined: CD45RA+ positively selected. All receptors come from a man between 18 and 35 years old in good health. Some clones in this sample may be carry-over from other donors' samples.

This chain uses TRBV18 with TRBJ1-2, with 8 bases fitting TRBD1. The CDR3 is 14 amino acids. The germline CDR1 and CDR2 sequences are KGHSH and LQKENI. V lost 6 bases and J lost 4; bases outside the gene matches: 7. Written as DNA, the CDR3 is TGTGCCAGCTCCCCGGAGGGACAGGTCTATGGCTACACCTTC. It specifies CASSPEGQVYGYTF.

The chain employs TRBV5-1 and TRBJ2-1; 11 bases are a match to TRBD2. This CDR3 is 17 amino acids long. Germline CDR1 is SGHRS and CDR2 is YFSETQ. V gave up 4 bases and J gave up 0 bases; unmatched junction bases: 6. The CDR3 reads CASSPGLAESSYNEQFF. As DNA, the CDR3 is TGCGCCAGCAGCCCGGGACTAGCGGAGAGCTCCTACAATGAGCAGTTCTTC.

The CDR3 bases are TGTGCCAGCAGTTACGGTGGCAGGCTATCTTTCGGGGAGCTGTTTTTT. Amino acid sequence: CASSYGGRLSFGELFF. V and J are TRBV6-5 and TRBJ2-2; D ambiguous. This CDR3 region has 16 residues. Per germline, CDR1 MNHEY and CDR2 SVGAGI. With 2 bases removed from V and 7 bases from J, the gap between germline ends came to 17 bases.

This chain links TRBV7-9 with TRBJ2-5; the D is unclear. CDR3 size: 14 residues. V was clipped by 5 bases and J by 5 bases, with 15 bases between them. The germline V gene has CDR1 SEHNR and CDR2 FQNEAQ (reference sequence). The CDR3 sequence is CASSPLVVGETQYF. For the CDR3, the DNA is TGTGCCAGCAGCCCCCTCGTAGTCGGTGAGACCCAGTACTTC.

V gene TRBV30 combines with J gene TRBJ1-5, with D possibly being TRBD1 (5 bases). Germline V gives CDR1 GTSNPN, CDR2 SVGIG (reference sequence). Between the trimmed V and J ends, which lost 2 bases and 4 bases, there was a span of 12 bases. The CDR3 covers 14 residues. The CDR3 reads CAWSYGTVNQPQHF. The CDR3 nucleotides are TGTGCCTGGAGTTACGGGACGGTGAATCAGCCCCAGCATTTT. Full variable domain (outside the CDR3, taken from reference TRBV30 and TRBJ1-5): SQTIHQWPATLVQPVGSPLSLECTVEGTSNPNLYWYRQAAGRGLQLLFYSVGIGQISSEVPQNLSASRPQDRQFILSSKKLLLSDSGFYLCAWSYGTVNQPQHFGDGTRLSIL.

Notes on this clone: Other DNA variants within this sample encode the same CDR3. The V gene is TRBV18, the J gene TRBJ2-1, with D perhaps TRBD1 (7 bases). The germline CDR1 and CDR2 sequences are KGHSH and LQKENI. V was pared by 3 bases and J by 0 bases, with 12 bases between. The CDR3 extends over 16 amino acids. CDR3 nucleotides: TGTGCCAGCTCACCTCCAGGGGGGAGCTCCTACAATGAGCAGTTCTTC. As protein: CASSPPGGSSYNEQFF.

The V gene is TRBV6-1, the J gene TRBJ2-1, with D uncertain. Trimming left V 7 bases short and J 4 bases short, with 8 bases between. The CDR3 contains 12 residues. The germline gives CDR1 MNHNS, CDR2 SASEGT. Here the CDR3 reads CASTGVYNEQFF. CDR3 DNA: TGTGCCAGCACTGGGGTATACAATGAGCAGTTCTTC.

V and J are TRBV28 and TRBJ2-3; 14 positions match TRBD2. CDR3 length equals 22 residues. Per the germline V gene, CDR1 is MDHEN and CDR2 is SYDVKM. The J segment lost 0 bases and the V segment lost 6 bases, leaving 20 bases of the junction unmatched. The CDR3 reads CASRGTSGRFSLSRASTDTQYF. CDR3 DNA sequence: TGTGCCAGCAGGGGGACTAGCGGGAGATTTTCGCTTAGTAGAGCTAGCACAGATACGCAGTATTTT. Variable domain in full (rest from reference TRBV28 and TRBJ2-3): DVKVTQSSRYLVKRTGEKVFLECVQDMDHENMFWYRQDPGLGLRLIYFSYDVKMKEKGDIPEGYSVSREKKERFSLILESASTNQTSMYLCASRGTSGRFSLSRASTDTQYFGPGTRLTVL.

Worth noting for this clone: Other DNA sequences of this sample code for an identical CDR3. This sequence joins TRBV7-3 and TRBJ2-3, with 7 bases matching TRBD2. The CDR3 spans 15 residues. V lost 2 bases to trimming and J lost 4 bases; unmatched junction nucleotides: 6. Germline loops: CDR1 SGHTA, CDR2 FQGTGA. The CDR3 region has the DNA TGTGCCAGCAGCTTATTGGCGGGAGTTGCAGATACGCAGTATTTT. This codes for CASSLLAGVADTQYF. Full variable domain (missing parts from reference TRBV7-3 and TRBJ2-3): GAGVSQTPSNKVTEKGKYVELRCDPISGHTALYWYRQSLGQGPEFLIYFQGTGAADDSGLPNDRFFAVRPEGSVSTLKIQRTERGDSAVYLCASSLLAGVADTQYFGPGTRLTVL.

The V call is TRBV11-3, the J call TRBJ1-1; D call uncertain. The CDR3 extends over 13 amino acids. CDR1 and CDR2 (germline): SGHNT, YENEEA. The V and J ends lost 1 base and 0 bases respectively, with 3 bases between them. For the CDR3, the DNA is TGTGCCAGCAGCTTAGCACTGAACACTGAAGCTTTCTTT. This gives the protein CASSLALNTEAFF.

This clone came up a few times. The chain is built from TRBV29-1 and TRBJ1-1, with D possibly being TRBD1 (6 bases). The CDR3 spans 14 residues. Looked up from germline, CDR1 is SQVTM and CDR2 is ANQGSEA. Trimming took off 6 bases at V and 1 base at J, with 15 bases between the two ends. The CDR3 DNA reads as TGCAGCGTGCAGGGGTCCAGGGAGAACACTGAAGCTTTCTTT. Its protein is CSVQGSRENTEAFF.

This CDR3 is CASSLDRGQATQYF. The CDR3 nucleotides are TGCGCCAGCAGCTTAGACAGGGGACAGGCGACCCAGTACTTC. This chain uses TRBV5-1 with TRBJ2-5; 8 bases are shared with TRBD1. The CDR3 contains 14 residues. Germline CDR1 is SGHRS and CDR2 is YFSETQ. V was clipped by 2 bases and J by 7 bases; unmatched bases: 7.

The rearrangement uses TRBV14 and TRBJ2-5; D gene uncertain. Trimming took off 6 bases at V and 2 bases at J, with 10 bases between the two ends. The germline V gene encodes CDR1 SGHDN and CDR2 FVKESK. CDR3 length equals 13 residues. The CDR3 region has the DNA TGTGCCAGCAGAAAGACCCTACAAGAGACCCAGTACTTC. It codes for CASRKTLQETQYF.

The chain uses TRBV29-1 and TRBJ2-2; the match to TRBD2 covers 8 bases. The germline CDR1 and CDR2 sequences are SQVTM and ANQGSEA. CDR3 size: 15 residues. The V gene end was trimmed by 0 bases and the J gene end by 5 bases; junction bases not matched to a gene: 5. CDR3 nucleotide sequence: TGCAGCGTTGAAGAAGCGGGGGCCGTGACCGGGGAGCTGTTTTTT. It specifies CSVEEAGAVTGELFF.

J is TRBJ2-2 and V is TRBV28; no definite D call. The CDR3 has 14 amino acids. Trimming left V 5 bases short and J 4 bases short, with 11 bases between. CDR1 and CDR2 (germline): MDHEN, SYDVKM. The CDR3 DNA reads as TGTGCCAGCAGTCCCCCGCCCCTCACCGGGGAGCTGTTTTTT. Translated, it gives CASSPPPLTGELFF. The complete variable domain, with remaining parts taken from reference TRBV28 and TRBJ2-2, reads DVKVTQSSRYLVKRTGEKVFLECVQDMDHENMFWYRQDPGLGLRLIYFSYDVKMKEKGDIPEGYSVSREKKERFSLILESASTNQTSMYLCASSPPPLTGELFFGEGSRLTVL.

The CDR3 nucleotides read TGTGCCTGGACGCCGGGGAACACTGAAGCTTTCTTT. Its protein product is CAWTPGNTEAFF. The chain is built from TRBV30 and TRBJ1-1; no clear D. The CDR3 extends over 12 amino acids. Germline V lookup: CDR1 GTSNPN, CDR2 SVGIG (reference sequence). V shed 4 bases and J shed 1 base, with 7 bases lying between them.

J is TRBJ1-5 and V is TRBV28, with 7 nucleotides matching TRBD1. V was pared by 3 bases and J by 3 bases, with 5 bases of the junction left unmatched. The CDR3 covers 15 residues. The V gene's germline CDR1 is MDHEN and CDR2 SYDVKM. The CDR3 protein is CASSLSGGFNQPQHF. In nucleotides, the CDR3 is TGTGCCAGCAGTTTGTCAGGGGGTTTCAATCAGCCCCAGCATTTT.

The genes are TRBV20-1 and TRBJ1-1; D remains unclear. The V and J ends lost 2 bases and 6 bases respectively, with 7 bases between them. The CDR3 is made up of 11 amino acids. From germline, CDR1 is DFQATT and CDR2 SNEGSKA (reference sequence). The CDR3 sequence is CSARSSAEAFF. The CDR3 DNA is TGCAGTGCTAGATCTTCCGCTGAAGCTTTCTTT.

The rearrangement links TRBV19 to TRBJ2-1; D remains ambiguous. The V gene's germline CDR1 is LNHDA and CDR2 SQIVND (reference sequence). The V end was cut by 5 bases, the J end by 7 bases, with 6 bases between. CDR3 length: 11 amino acids. In nucleotides, the CDR3 is TGTGCCAGTAGTTCCCTTAATGAGCAGTTCTTC. It is translated as CASSSLNEQFF.

The chain couples TRBV10-3 to TRBJ1-1, with D perhaps matching TRBD1 (5 bases). Per the germline V gene, CDR1 is ENHRY and CDR2 is SYGVKD. This CDR3 comprises 13 residues. V was clipped by 11 bases and J by 1 base, with 14 bases between them. CDR3 region: CAHQGEQNTEAFF. DNA of the CDR3: TGTGCCCACCAAGGGGAGCAGAACACTGAAGCTTTCTTT.

The chain uses TRBV7-9 and TRBJ2-7; 8 bases fit TRBD1. The J segment lost 2 bases and the V segment lost 0 bases, leaving 3 bases of the junction unmatched. The CDR3 covers 15 residues. The V gene's germline CDR1 is SEHNR and CDR2 FQNEAQ (reference sequence). The CDR3 spells CASSLARDRPYEQYF. The CDR3 coding sequence is TGTGCCAGCAGCTTAGCCCGGGACAGGCCCTACGAGCAGTACTTC. Full variable domain (outside the CDR3, taken from reference TRBV7-9 and TRBJ2-7): DTGVSQNPRHKITKRGQNVTFRCDPISEHNRLYWYRQTLGQGPEFLTYFQNEAQLEKSRLLSDRFSAERPKGSFSTLEIQRTEQGDSAMYLCASSLARDRPYEQYFGPGTRLTVT.

Of note for this clone: Other nucleotide sequences from this sample produce the same CDR3. DNA for the CDR3: TGTGCCAGCAGCCGACTAGCGGGAGGCGGGAATGAGCAGTTCTTC. Translated: CASSRLAGGGNEQFF. This chain uses TRBV9 with TRBJ2-1; 13 bases agree with TRBD2. Germline V gives CDR1 SGDLS, CDR2 YYNGEE. Unmatched junction bases numbered 5, after V lost 4 bases and J lost 7 bases. The CDR3 spans 15 residues.

The chain links TRBV15 to TRBJ1-2, with D possibly being TRBD1 (6 bases). V shed 0 bases and J shed 7 bases, with 15 bases lying between them. The CDR3 loop spans 15 amino acids. Per the germline V gene, CDR1 is LNHNV and CDR2 is YYDKDF (reference sequence). The CDR3 DNA follows: TGTGCCACCAGCAGAGAACTAGGGACATATGGTGGCTACACCTTC. It encodes CATSRELGTYGGYTF.

This sequence joins TRBV7-9 and TRBJ1-4; D unresolved. This CDR3 is built from 13 residues. The V end lost 0 bases, the J end lost 11 bases, and 10 bases lay between the germline ends. Germline assignment: CDR1 SEHNR and CDR2 FQNEAQ (reference sequence). CDR3 sequence: CASSLAGGVKLFF. The CDR3 DNA reads TGTGCCAGCAGCTTAGCAGGTGGGGTTAAACTGTTTTTT.

As DNA, the CDR3 is TGTGCCAGCAGCTTAGATTGGGGGGAAACTGAAGCTTTCTTT. Its translation: CASSLDWGETEAFF. The chain carries TRBV11-2 and TRBJ1-1; D is possibly TRBD1 (5 bases). The V end was cut by 0 bases, the J end by 5 bases, with 10 bases between. Per the germline V gene, CDR1 is SGHAT and CDR2 is FQNNGV. The CDR3 covers 14 residues.

In DNA form, the CDR3 reads TGTGCCAGCAGCAGGACAGGGGTACACGAGCAGTACTTC. Translating it yields CASSRTGVHEQYF. V usage is TRBV7-2 and J usage is TRBJ2-7; 9 nucleotides agree with TRBD1. CDR3 length: 13 residues. Looked up from germline, CDR1 is SGHTA and CDR2 is FQGNSA. With V trimmed by 5 bases and J by 5 bases, 4 bases remained unmatched.

The chain uses TRBV6-5 and TRBJ1-4; 7 positions match TRBD1. Per germline, CDR1 MNHEY and CDR2 SVGAGI. V shed 10 bases, J shed 8 bases, and the junction held 10 bases outside the gene matches. This CDR3 is 13 amino acids long. CDR3 in amino acids: CATSTGAREKLFF. CDR3 DNA sequence: TGTGCCACCTCAACAGGGGCTCGAGAAAAACTGTTTTTT.

This chain joins TRBV28 and TRBJ2-1, with 9 positions matching TRBD1. The CDR3 spans 15 residues. CDR1 is MDHEN and CDR2 is SYDVKM in the germline V gene. The J segment lost 4 bases and the V segment lost 3 bases, leaving 4 bases of the junction unmatched. The CDR3 DNA follows: TGTGCCAGCAGTTTGGACAGGGGACAGTACAATGAGCAGTTCTTC. Residues: CASSLDRGQYNEQFF.

The table lists this clone with a count of one. The rearrangement links TRBV2 to TRBJ1-2, with 11 bases lining up with TRBD1. Looked up from germline, CDR1 is SNHLY and CDR2 is FYNNEI. Unmatched junction bases numbered 4, after V lost 6 bases and J lost 4 bases. The CDR3 length is 14 residues. The CDR3: CASSGQGAIYGYTF. The CDR3, as DNA: TGTGCCAGCAGCGGACAGGGGGCTATCTATGGCTACACCTTC.

The genes are TRBV5-1 and TRBJ1-1, with 7 bases that match TRBD1. This CDR3 spans 14 amino acids. Germline lookup yields CDR1 SGHRS and CDR2 YFSETQ. V lost 2 bases to trimming and J lost 6 bases; unmatched junction nucleotides: 7. The CDR3 reads CASSFQHTGAEAFF. CDR3 DNA: TGCGCCAGCAGCTTTCAGCATACAGGGGCTGAAGCTTTCTTT.